This TCR beta chain was sequenced in a study of CD8 T cells in Susac syndrome. RNA amounts of roughly 0.45 to 1 ug underwent reverse transcription with random hexamers. MiXCR, run by TCRdb on the immunoSEQ multiplex PCR reads, gives a single entry per CDR3 protein. The data contain 150,000 or so distinct CDR3 sequences, approximately 96% of them singletons. Sequencing of TCR beta, carried out with a high-throughput approach, was applied to CD8+ and CD4+ T cells from the blood. Per the germline V gene, CDR1 is SEHNR and CDR2 is FQNEAQ (reference sequence). The V and J ends lost 4 bases and 5 bases respectively, with 15 bases between them. The CDR3 has 15 residues.

The chain joins TRBV7-9 to TRBJ2-1; D is unclear. Sequenced sample: CD8+ T cells from PBMCs. This receptor was taken from a human donor with multiple sclerosis. Here the CDR3 DNA reads TGTGCCAGCAGCTCCACATTACAGCTAAACAATGAGCAGTTCTTC. The encoded protein is CASSSTLQLNNEQFF.